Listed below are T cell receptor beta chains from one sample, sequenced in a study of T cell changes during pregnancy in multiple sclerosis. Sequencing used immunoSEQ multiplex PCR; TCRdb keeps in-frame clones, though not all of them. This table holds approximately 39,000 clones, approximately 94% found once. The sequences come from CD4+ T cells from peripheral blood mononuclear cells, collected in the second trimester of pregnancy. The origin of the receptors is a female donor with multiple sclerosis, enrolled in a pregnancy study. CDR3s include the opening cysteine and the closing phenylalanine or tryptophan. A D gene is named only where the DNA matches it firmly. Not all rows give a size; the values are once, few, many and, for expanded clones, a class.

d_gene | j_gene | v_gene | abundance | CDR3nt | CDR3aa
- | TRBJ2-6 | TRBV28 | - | TGTGCCAGCAGAGGGGCTATCTCTGGGGCCAACGTCCTGACTTTC | CASRGAISGANVLTF
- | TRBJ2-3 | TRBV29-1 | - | TGCAGCGTTGTAGGGGGCACAGATACGCAGTATTTT | CSVVGGTDTQYF
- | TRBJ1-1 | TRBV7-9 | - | TGTGCCAGCAGCTTAAGACAAACTCTCACTGAAGCTTTCTTT | CASSLRQTLTEAFF
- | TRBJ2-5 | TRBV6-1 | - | TGTGCCAGCAGAGAGAGAGAGACCCAGTACTTC | CASRERETQYF
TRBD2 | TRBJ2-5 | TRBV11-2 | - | TGTGCCAGCAGCCCCGGGACTAGCGGGAGGGCCAAGTACCAAGAGACCCAGTACTTC | CASSPGTSGRAKYQETQYF
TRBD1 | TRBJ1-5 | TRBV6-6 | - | TGTGCCAGCAGTTTGGGACAGGCTCCTAATCAGCCCCAGCATTTT | CASSLGQAPNQPQHF
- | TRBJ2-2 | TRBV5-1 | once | TGCGCCACCTCCCAGCGGGCAAACACCGGGGAGCTGTTTTTT | CATSQRANTGELFF
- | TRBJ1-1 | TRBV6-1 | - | TGTGCCATCGCCCGCGGGGGACAAACGAACACTGAAGCTTTCTTT | CAIARGGQTNTEAFF
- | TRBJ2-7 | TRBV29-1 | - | TGCAGCGTTGGGGGGGTAAACTCCTACGAGCAGTACTTC | CSVGGVNSYEQYF
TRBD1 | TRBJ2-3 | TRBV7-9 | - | TGTGCCAGCAGCCAGGACAGGGTAACAGATACGCAGTATTTT | CASSQDRVTDTQYF
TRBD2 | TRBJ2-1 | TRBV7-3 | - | TGTGCCAGCAGCCTAACTAGCGGGAATTACAATGAGCAGTTCTTC | CASSLTSGNYNEQFF
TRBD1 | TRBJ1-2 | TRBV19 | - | TGTGCCAGTAGTATCGCGGGACAGGGGGCGAATGGCTACACCTTC | CASSIAGQGANGYTF
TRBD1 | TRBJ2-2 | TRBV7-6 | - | TGTGCCAGCAGCTTCCTGGAACAGGGGACCGGGGAGCTGTTTTTT | CASSFLEQGTGELFF
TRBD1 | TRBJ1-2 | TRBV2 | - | TGTGCCAGCCGGGACAGGGATTATGGCTACACCTTC | CASRDRDYGYTF
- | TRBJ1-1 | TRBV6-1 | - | TGTGCCAGCAGTAAAAGGGCGGGATATGACACTGAAGCTTTCTTT | CASSKRAGYDTEAFF
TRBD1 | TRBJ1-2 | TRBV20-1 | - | TGCAGAGCGGGAGAGGGGGCCGGCTACACCTTC | CRAGEGAGYTF
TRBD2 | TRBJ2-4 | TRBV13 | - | TGTGCCAGCAGCCTACTAGCGGGAGGGCCCAACATTCAGTACTTC | CASSLLAGGPNIQYF
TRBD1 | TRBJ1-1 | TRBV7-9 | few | TGTGCCAGCAGCTTAGGCGACAGGGGGACTGAAGCTTTCTTT | CASSLGDRGTEAFF
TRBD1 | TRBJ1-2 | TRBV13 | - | TGTGCCAGCAGCCGCCGCGGAGGGGGCGGAGACTATGGCTACACCTTC | CASSRRGGGGDYGYTF
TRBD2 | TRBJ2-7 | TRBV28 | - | TGTGCCAGCAGCAGGGCTAGCGGGAGTAAGCGGGCCTACGAGCAGTACTTC | CASSRASGSKRAYEQYF
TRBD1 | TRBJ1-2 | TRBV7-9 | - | TGTGCCAGCAGCCCTCGGACAGGGAGTGGTTTAGGCTACACCTTC | CASSPRTGSGLGYTF
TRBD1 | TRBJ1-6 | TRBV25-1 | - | TGTGCCAGCAGTGGCAAAATGGGACAGGGTTATTCACCCCTCCACTTT | CASSGKMGQGYSPLHF
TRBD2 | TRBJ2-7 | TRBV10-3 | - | TGTGCCATCTTATGGGCCCCTTTCTTAGCGGGAGGTAGGTACGAGCAGTACTTC | CAILWAPFLAGGRYEQYF
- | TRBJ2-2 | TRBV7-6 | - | TGTGCCAGCAGCCTTGGAGGGGAGAGCACCGGGGAGCTGTTTTTT | CASSLGGESTGELFF
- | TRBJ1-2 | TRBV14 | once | TGTGCCAGCAGCCACTCCGACAGGTTAACTCCTGGCTACACCTTC | CASSHSDRLTPGYTF
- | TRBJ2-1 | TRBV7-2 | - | TGTGCCAGCAGTCCTACTCTAGAAATCTATGAGCAGTTCTTC | CASSPTLEIYEQFF
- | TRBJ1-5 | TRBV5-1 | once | TGCGCCAGCAGCCCTGGTGGCAGCAATCAGCCCCAGCATTTT | CASSPGGSNQPQHF
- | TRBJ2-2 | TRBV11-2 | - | TGTGCCAGCAGCGAAACCCCTGGGGGGTCCCGCGGGGAGCTGTTTTTT | CASSETPGGSRGELFF
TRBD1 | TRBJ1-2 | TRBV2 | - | TGTGCCAGCAGTGGCCCCACAGGGGGCGCGGTCTATGGCTACACCTTC | CASSGPTGGAVYGYTF
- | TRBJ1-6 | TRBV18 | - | TGTGCCAGCTCACCAGCAGGGAACTCACCCCTCCACTTT | CASSPAGNSPLHF
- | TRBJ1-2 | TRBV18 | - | TGTGCCAGCTCTCAAATTAGGACAGAGGTTCACTATGGCTACACCTTC | CASSQIRTEVHYGYTF
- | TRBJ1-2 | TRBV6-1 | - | TGTGCCAGCAGTCGGGGGGACGCTAACTATGGCTACACCTTC | CASSRGDANYGYTF
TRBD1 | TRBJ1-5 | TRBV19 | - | TGTGCCAGTAGTAGCGGGGACAGTCGGCCTAGCAATCAGCCCCAGCATTTT | CASSSGDSRPSNQPQHF
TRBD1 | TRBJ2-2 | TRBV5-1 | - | TGCGCCAGCAGCTTGGGGACAGGGACTGGGGAGCTGTTTTTT | CASSLGTGTGELFF
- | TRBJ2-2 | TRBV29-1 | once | TGCAGCGTTCCAAGCGGCACCGGGGAGCTGTTTTTT | CSVPSGTGELFF
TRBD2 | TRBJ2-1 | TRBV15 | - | TGTGCCACCAGCAGGCCTACTAGCGGGGGCTACAATGAGCAGTTCTTC | CATSRPTSGGYNEQFF
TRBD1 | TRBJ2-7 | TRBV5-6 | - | TGTGCCAGCAGCTTGTGGACAGGGGCGAATTACGAGCAGTACTTC | CASSLWTGANYEQYF
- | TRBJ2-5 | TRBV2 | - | TGTGCCAGCAGGGGGACTCCCCCCACTGGGACCCAGTACTTC | CASRGTPPTGTQYF
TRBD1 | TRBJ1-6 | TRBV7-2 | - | TGTGCCAGCAGCTTAGTGGGACAGGGTAATTCACCCCTCCACTTT | CASSLVGQGNSPLHF
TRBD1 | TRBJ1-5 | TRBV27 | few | TGTGCCAGCAGGCAGACAGGGGAGCCCCAGCATTTT | CASRQTGEPQHF
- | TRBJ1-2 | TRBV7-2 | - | TGTGCCAGCAGCCAAAATTACTATGGCTACACCTTC | CASSQNYYGYTF
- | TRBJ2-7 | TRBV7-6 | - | TGTGCCAGCAGCTTAGTCCCCACGAGCTCCTACGAGCAGTACTTC | CASSLVPTSSYEQYF
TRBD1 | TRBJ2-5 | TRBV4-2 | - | TGTGCCAGCAGCCAAGACCCCCGACAGGGGTTGGAGACCCAGTACTTC | CASSQDPRQGLETQYF
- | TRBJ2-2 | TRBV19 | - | TGTGCCAGTAGTGTGCACATATCGGGGGTGGGCCCCGGGGAGCTGTTTTTT | CASSVHISGVGPGELFF
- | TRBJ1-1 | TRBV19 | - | TGTGCCAGTAGGGGACTTGTGACAGCCATGAACACTGAAGCTTTCTTT | CASRGLVTAMNTEAFF
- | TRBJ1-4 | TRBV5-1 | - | TGCGCCAGCAGCCGCCACCCACAGGGTATGCTAGAAAAACTGTTTTTT | CASSRHPQGMLEKLFF
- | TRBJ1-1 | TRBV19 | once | TGTGCCAGTAAACCCGGGGGGCAGGGCGTTGTGGCTTTCTTT | CASKPGGQGVVAFF
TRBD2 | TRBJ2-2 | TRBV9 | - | TGTGCCAGCTCCCGGACTAGCGGGGGGGCATCGAACACCGGGGAGCTGTTTTTT | CASSRTSGGASNTGELFF
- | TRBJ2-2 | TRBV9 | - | TGTGCCAGCAGCGCCTTCCCGGTAGCCACCGGGGAGCTGTTTTTT | CASSAFPVATGELFF